Below are 13 T cell receptor beta chains sequenced from a single sample in a study of T cells in Graves' hyperthyroidism and ophthalmopathy (dated by TCRdb to about 2019). Receptors were amplified or captured by multiplex PCR. Sequencing was performed on an Illumina HiSeq 2000. The TCR beta CDR3 regions were amplified from RNA transcripts. For the first round of RT-PCR on the TCR CDR3, the HTBI primer set was used together with the Qiagen OneStep RT-PCR kit. TCRdb's own reprocessing of the public reads used fastp at Q25 and MiXCR and kept productive beta chains. Identical CDR3 proteins give one entry, which carries the most common genes and DNA. In this sample the table shows fewer than 750,000 distinct CDR3 sequences, about 15% of which occur a single time. About 4% of the sample is taken by the ten largest. The sequenced material came from blood. Receptors originate from a woman aged 40 to 49 with Graves' ophthalmopathy.

This clonotype came up many times. This chain links TRBV6-1 with TRBJ1-3; 8 bases are a match to TRBD1. Germline CDR1 MNHNS, CDR2 SASEGT. CDR3 length: 16 amino acids. The V gene end was trimmed by 2 bases and the J gene end by 0 bases; junction bases not matched to a gene: 3. The CDR3: CASSEQGAGSGNTIYF. CDR3 sequence (DNA): TGTGCCAGCAGTGAACAGGGGGCTGGCTCTGGAAACACCATATATTTT.

This clonotype was seen at least ten times. For the CDR3, the DNA is TGTGCCAGCACCGAACGGGGACAGCCCCAGCATTTT. Translated: CASTERGQPQHF. The rearrangement links TRBV6-2 or TRBV6-3 to TRBJ1-5; D remains ambiguous. Trimming took 7 bases from V and 7 from J, leaving 11 bases between them. In germline, CDR1 is MNHEY, CDR2 SVGEGT. This CDR3 is 12 amino acids long.

The chain carries TRBV5-1 and TRBJ1-1; D remains ambiguous. This CDR3 contains 15 residues. Germline CDR1 SGHRS, CDR2 YFSETQ. Trimming took 4 bases from V and 4 from J, leaving 17 bases between them. The CDR3 DNA reads as TGCGCCAGCAGCGGCGGACCTCGGGAGAGCACTGAAGCTTTCTTT. Protein: CASSGGPRESTEAFF.

This clonotype was observed at least ten times. This chain connects TRBV7-8 to TRBJ2-2; unclear D gene. The CDR3 has 13 residues. In germline, CDR1 is SGHVS, CDR2 FQNEAQ. Trimming shortened V by 0 bases and J by 6 bases, and 5 bases separated the two germline ends. The CDR3 sequence is CASSLAGPGELFF. CDR3 nucleotides: TGTGCCAGCAGCTTAGCCGGGCCCGGGGAGCTGTTTTTT.

This clonotype came up many times. The chain is built from TRBV20-1 and TRBJ1-1; 7 nucleotides agree with TRBD1. The CDR3 covers 12 residues. Germline loops: CDR1 DFQATT, CDR2 SNEGSKA (reference sequence). With V trimmed by 0 bases and J by 8 bases, 3 bases remained unmatched. CDR3 region: CSAREDRAEAFF. The CDR3 DNA reads as TGCAGTGCTAGAGAAGACAGGGCCGAAGCTTTCTTT.

This clonotype has at least ten counts. This sequence joins TRBV6-2 or TRBV6-3 and TRBJ2-7; D may be TRBD1 or TRBD2 (6 bases each). The CDR3 totals 14 residues. Germline V gene lookup returns CDR1 MNHEY and CDR2 SVGEGT. The germline V and J ends were trimmed by 2 bases and 1 base, with 9 bases remaining between them. In DNA, the CDR3 is TGTGCCAGCAGTTACGAAGGGGGGTCCTACGAGCAGTACTTC. Translating it yields CASSYEGGSYEQYF.

This chain joins TRBV4-1 and TRBJ2-5, with 12 bases lining up with TRBD2. The CDR3 contains 17 residues. J lost 5 bases, V lost 0 bases, and 7 bases had no gene match. CDR1 MGHRA and CDR2 YSYEKL come from the germline V gene. The CDR3 nucleotides are TGCGCCAGCAGCCAAGATCCGACTAGCGGGAGTCTCGAGACCCAGTACTTC. This codes for CASSQDPTSGSLETQYF.

This clonotype has a count of ten or more. The genes are TRBV2 and TRBJ2-5; no reliable D call. The CDR3 spans 13 residues. CDR1 and CDR2 from the germline V gene are SNHLY and FYNNEI. V lost 6 bases and J 5 bases, leaving 13 bases between the germline ends. The CDR3 reads CASRVEVMETQYF. Here the CDR3 DNA reads TGTGCCAGCAGAGTCGAAGTCATGGAGACCCAGTACTTC. The full variable domain, its missing parts supplied by reference TRBV2 and TRBJ2-5, is EPEVTQTPSHQVTQMGQEVILRCVPISNHLYFYWYRQILGQKVEFLVSFYNNEISEKSEIFDDQFSVERPDGSNFTLKIRSTKLEDSAMYFCASRVEVMETQYFGPGTRLLVL.

The chain employs TRBV29-1 and TRBJ2-4, with D tentatively TRBD1 (6 bases). V was clipped by 1 base and J by 7 bases, with 8 bases between them. In germline, CDR1 is SQVTM, CDR2 ANQGSEA. The CDR3 runs 12 residues. The chain's CDR3 is CSVEAQGNIQYF. CDR3 bases: TGCAGCGTTGAAGCACAGGGTAACATTCAGTACTTC.

A few counts support this clonotype. V gene TRBV18 combines with J gene TRBJ1-1; 7 bases agree with TRBD1. V gave up 0 bases and J gave up 4 bases; unmatched junction bases: 5. The CDR3 spans 15 residues. Looked up from germline, CDR1 is KGHSH and CDR2 is LQKENI. CDR3 nucleotide sequence: TGTGCCAGCTCACCACCGTGGACAGGAACCACTGAAGCTTTCTTT. Its translation is CASSPPWTGTTEAFF.

This clonotype came up many times. In nucleotides, the CDR3 is TGTGCCAGCATCGGACAGCTTAACACCGGGGAGCTGTTTTTT. It codes for CASIGQLNTGELFF. This chain uses TRBV6-1 with TRBJ2-2, with D possibly matching TRBD1 (6 bases). Trimming stripped 7 bases from V and 2 bases from J, with 11 bases between. The CDR3 extends over 14 amino acids. Germline V gene sequence: CDR1 MNHNS, CDR2 SASEGT.

This clonotype was observed many times. The CDR3 bases are TGTGCCAGCAGAGGGACCTCCACTGGAAACACCATATATTTT. It yields the protein CASRGTSTGNTIYF. The chain is built from TRBV6-1 and TRBJ1-3; tentative D call: TRBD1 (5 bases). This CDR3 is 14 amino acids long. Germline CDR1 is MNHNS and CDR2 is SASEGT. V was cut by 6 bases and J by 2 bases, with 11 bases left in between.

This clonotype was recorded at least ten times. V and J are TRBV7-2 and TRBJ2-3; D is uncertain. Germline V gene sequence: CDR1 SGHTA, CDR2 FQGNSA. CDR3 size: 14 residues. Trimming pared 1 base from V and 0 bases from J, leaving 5 bases between. The CDR3 DNA reads TGTGCCAGCAGCTTAGTCGGGAGCACAGATACGCAGTATTTT. Translation gives CASSLVGSTDTQYF.